This TCR beta chain came from a study of blood T cell repertoires in COVID-19. Study information: PBMCs, B-cell-depleted T cells, or T cells provided the cDNA or gDNA that made up the material.

Profiled with immunoSEQ multiplex PCR; TCRdb holds only in-frame clones, not every one. The table includes approximately 300,000 clones, 90% detected once. The ends lost 4 bases at V and 4 bases at J; junction bases unmatched: 3. Germline-derived CDR1 and CDR2 are GTSNPN and SVGIG (reference sequence). This CDR3 has 14 amino acids. The clonotype was recovered from a woman in her thirties or forties with acute or convalescent COVID-19. The sample was peripheral blood. The chain recombines TRBV30 with TRBJ2-1; 11 bases map to TRBD2. The CDR3 loop reads CAWNPSGGYNEQFF. The CDR3 bases are TGTGCCTGGAATCCTAGCGGGGGGTACAATGAGCAGTTCTTC.